Sequencing of this T cell receptor beta chain was carried out in a study of control samples from healthy donors and cancer patients. Measured with immunoSEQ multiplex PCR; TCRdb has only the in-frame clones, and not every one. This sample has some 120,000 clones, with 85% to 95% found just once. The sequence was collected from a young man in good health. The specimen sequenced was blood.

This chain's CDR3 is CASSLAWAGASTDTQYF. In DNA form, the CDR3 reads TGTGCCAGCAGCTTGGCCTGGGCGGGGGCGAGCACAGATACGCAGTATTTT. The V gene is TRBV5-5, the J gene TRBJ2-3, with D maybe TRBD2 (7 bases). The CDR3 spans 17 residues. V dropped 0 bases and J dropped 0 bases, with 14 bases sitting between them. CDR1 and CDR2 from the germline V gene are SGHKS and YYEKEE (reference sequence).